The 21 T cell receptor beta chains given below trace back to one sample, sequenced in a study of early T cells in non-severe SARS-CoV-2 infection. Via MiXCR, TCRdb re-called the 5' RACE reads, giving one row per CDR3 protein. This table holds 40,000 to 60,000 distinct CDR3 sequences, 12% found once. Sequencing was carried out using whole blood. The receptors originated from an adult who was a healthcare worker with PCR-confirmed SARS-CoV-2 infection or an uninfected control (not recorded which).

V usage is TRBV2 and J usage is TRBJ1-1; possibly TRBD1 for D (6 bases). Germline CDR1 is SNHLY and CDR2 is FYNNEI. Trimming removed 6 bases from V and 4 bases from J, with 15 bases in between. This CDR3 spans 14 amino acids. The DNA of the CDR3 is TGTGCCAGCAGGGCAGGGGAAGTGCGCACTGAAGCTTTCTTT. Residues: CASRAGEVRTEAFF.

This clonotype was detected ten times or more. The V and J genes are TRBV9 and TRBJ1-3; 11 positions agree with TRBD1. Germline V gene data show CDR1 as SGDLS and CDR2 as YYNGEE. V lost 6 bases and J lost 3; bases outside the gene matches: 5. The CDR3 has 15 residues. CDR3 sequence (DNA): TGTGCCAGCACCACCGGGACAGGGGGTGGAAACACCATATATTTT. Residues: CASTTGTGGGNTIYF.

The sample holds many counts of this clonotype. The V call is TRBV5-1, the J call TRBJ1-1, with D perhaps TRBD1 (6 bases). Trimming shortened V by 5 bases and J by 4 bases, and 12 bases separated the two germline ends. CDR1 and CDR2 from the germline V gene are SGHRS and YFSETQ. The CDR3 is made up of 13 amino acids. The CDR3 DNA reads as TGCGCCAGCAGTAAGGGGGTCGGCACTGAAGCTTTCTTT. It translates to CASSKGVGTEAFF. The variable domain in full, with the rest retrieved from reference TRBV5-1 and TRBJ1-1, is KAGVTQTPRYLIKTRGQQVTLSCSPISGHRSVSWYQQTPGQGLQFLFEYFSETQRNKGNFPGRFSGRQFSNSRSEMNVSTLELGDSALYLCASSKGVGTEAFFGQGTRLTVV.

This clonotype was detected a few times. The chain links TRBV5-5 to TRBJ1-1; D gene uncertain. Germline CDR1 reads SGHKS; CDR2 reads YYEKEE (reference sequence). The length of the CDR3 is 12 residues. Trimming pared 4 bases from V and 8 bases from J, leaving 12 bases between. This CDR3 is CASSRGVREAFF. The CDR3, as DNA: TGTGCCAGCAGCCGCGGGGTCAGGGAAGCTTTCTTT.

This clonotype was seen at least ten times. The chain carries TRBV6-1 and TRBJ1-6; TRBD1 is a possible D gene (5 bases). The CDR3 contains 14 residues. Germline loops: CDR1 MNHNS, CDR2 SASEGT. The V end lost 6 bases, the J end lost 8 bases, and 14 bases lay between the germline ends. The CDR3 DNA follows: TGTGCCAGCAGCGGACGGACCAGGGATTCACCCCTCCACTTT. It yields the protein CASSGRTRDSPLHF.

This chain joins TRBV7-9 and TRBJ2-6; 7 bases are a match to TRBD1. Looked up from germline, CDR1 is SEHNR and CDR2 is FQNEAQ (reference sequence). This CDR3 spans 17 amino acids. V lost 0 bases, J lost 4 bases, and 6 bases stayed unmatched. The CDR3 DNA follows: TGTGCCAGCAGCTTAGCCACAGGGGCTTCAGGGGCCAACGTCCTGACTTTC. The encoded protein is CASSLATGASGANVLTF.

V and J are TRBV7-3 and TRBJ2-1; 12 bases fit TRBD1. The CDR3 loop spans 15 amino acids. The germline V gene encodes CDR1 SGHTA and CDR2 FQGTGA. Trimming at V came to 5 bases and at J to 8 bases, leaving 7 bases not matched to a gene. The CDR3 sequence is CASSPGTGGEDEQFF. CDR3 DNA sequence: TGTGCCAGCAGCCCTGGGACAGGGGGCGAGGATGAGCAGTTCTTC.

This clonotype showed up many times. This chain uses TRBV1 with TRBJ2-3; the table's D call TRBD2 went unverified against the DNA. TRBV1 is reported as a pseudogene. The CDR3 is 15 amino acids. CDR3 region: CTSSMGTPPTDTQYF. The CDR3 coding sequence is TGCACCAGCAGTATGGGGACCCCTCCCACAGATACGCAGTATTTT.

The chain is built from TRBV5-3 and TRBJ2-2; D ambiguous. TRBV5-3 is an ORF, and what it does is uncertain. The V end was cut by 5 bases, the J end by 10 bases, with 9 bases between. This CDR3 has 11 residues. The CDR3 bases are TGTGCCAGAAGTGAAGGGATGGAGCTGTTTTTT. It yields the protein CARSEGMELFF.

This clonotype has just a few counts. J is TRBJ2-5 and V is TRBV29-1; D unclear. Trimming left V 4 bases short and J 3 bases short, with 18 bases between. Germline V gives CDR1 SQVTM, CDR2 ANQGSEA. The CDR3 length is 15 residues. The DNA of the CDR3 is TGCAGCGTTGTCATGGACCTCTTCTCGGAAGAGACCCAGTACTTC. Translated, it gives CSVVMDLFSEETQYF.

In its sample, this clonotype was seen many times. The chain couples TRBV27 to TRBJ2-7; a possible D gene is TRBD2 (6 bases). The CDR3 is made up of 13 amino acids. V was shortened by 4 bases and J by 0 bases, with 7 bases between the two germline ends. Looked up from germline, CDR1 is MNHEY and CDR2 is SMNVEV (reference sequence). The CDR3 region is CASSSGASYEQYF. CDR3 coding DNA: TGTGCCAGCAGTTCGGGAGCCTCCTACGAGCAGTACTTC.

Ten or more counts support this clonotype. The genes are TRBV27 and TRBJ2-6, with D possibly being TRBD2 (5 bases). This CDR3 is built from 16 residues. Looked up from germline, CDR1 is MNHEY and CDR2 is SMNVEV (reference sequence). V gave up 6 bases and J gave up 0 bases, with 12 bases separating them. CDR3 DNA sequence: TGTGCCAGCAGCCCTATAGGGAGCTCTGGGGCCAACGTCCTGACTTTC. Translation: CASSPIGSSGANVLTF.

This clonotype was detected only a few times. V is TRBV7-8 and J is TRBJ2-1, with 10 bases fitting TRBD2. The J segment lost 0 bases and the V segment lost 5 bases, leaving 4 bases of the junction unmatched. CDR1 SGHVS and CDR2 FQNEAQ come from the germline V gene. The CDR3 is 16 residues long. CDR3 sequence: CASSLSGRTSYNEQFF. The CDR3, as DNA: TGTGCCAGCAGCCTTAGCGGGAGGACCTCCTACAATGAGCAGTTCTTC.

This rearrangement joins TRBV5-1 to TRBJ2-7; 9 bases map to TRBD1. This CDR3 has 15 residues. Per the germline V gene, CDR1 is SGHRS and CDR2 is YFSETQ. The V and J ends lost 0 bases and 2 bases, in that order; junction bases with no gene match: 3. CDR3: CASSLDRTGAYEQYF. DNA for the CDR3: TGCGCCAGCAGCTTGGACCGGACAGGGGCCTACGAGCAGTACTTC.

This clonotype was seen at least ten times. The chain couples TRBV25-1 to TRBJ2-5; 9 bases align to TRBD1. CDR1 MGHDK and CDR2 SYGVNS come from the germline V gene. Germline trimming cut 4 bases from V and 4 bases from J; bases unmatched to any gene: 10. This CDR3 comprises 16 residues. The CDR3 nucleotides read TGTGCCAGCAGTGCCGGGACAGGGAATTTCCCAGAGACCCAGTACTTC. Protein product: CASSAGTGNFPETQYF. The full variable domain, completed using reference TRBV25-1 and TRBJ2-5, is EADIYQTPRYLVIGTGKKITLECSQTMGHDKMYWYQQDPGMELHLIHYSYGVNSTEKGDLSSESTVSRIRTEHFPLTLESARPSHTSQYLCASSAGTGNFPETQYFGPGTRLLVL.

This clonotype was observed at least ten times. Here the CDR3 DNA reads TGTGCCAGCACCCCAGCGGGGACAGATACGCAGTATTTT. This encodes CASTPAGTDTQYF. This chain uses TRBV7-2 with TRBJ2-3; TRBD2 matches 7 bases. The CDR3 covers 13 residues. Trimming removed 7 bases from V and 3 bases from J; junction bases left unmatched: 4. Germline-derived CDR1 and CDR2 are SGHTA and FQGNSA. Full variable domain (missing parts from reference TRBV7-2 and TRBJ2-3): GAGVSQSPSNKVTEKGKDVELRCDPISGHTALYWYRQSLGQGLEFLIYFQGNSAPDKSGLPSDRFSAERTGGSVSTLTIQRTQQEDSAVYLCASTPAGTDTQYFGPGTRLTVL.

The V gene is TRBV6-5, the J gene TRBJ1-5, with D possibly matching TRBD1 (5 bases). V dropped 2 bases and J dropped 1 base, with 9 bases sitting between them. There are 15 residues in the CDR3. From germline, CDR1 is MNHEY and CDR2 SVGAGI. CDR3 nucleotides: TGTGCCAGCAGTTACAAGGGGCCAAGCAATCAGCCCCAGCATTTT. This encodes CASSYKGPSNQPQHF.

The rearrangement joins TRBV9 to TRBJ1-3; a possible D gene is TRBD1 (5 bases). The CDR3 covers 12 residues. Germline loops: CDR1 SGDLS, CDR2 YYNGEE. V lost 4 bases and J lost 8, with 10 bases in between. The DNA for the CDR3 is TGTGCCAGCAGCCCCGGGGCGGACACCATATATTTT. It yields the protein CASSPGADTIYF.

This chain links TRBV29-1 with TRBJ2-3; 14 bases fit TRBD2. The V gene's germline CDR1 is SQVTM and CDR2 ANQGSEA. This CDR3 has 15 residues. V was clipped by 0 bases and J by 6 bases; unmatched bases: 2. The CDR3 DNA sequence: TGCAGCGTTGAAGATTGGACTAGCGGGAGGGATACGCAGTATTTT. Its protein product is CSVEDWTSGRDTQYF.

The V and J genes are TRBV10-1 and TRBJ2-2; no clear D. The CDR3 covers 15 residues. The ends were cut back, 4 bases at V and 1 base at J, with 10 bases in the middle. The germline gives CDR1 WNHNN, CDR2 SYGVQD (reference sequence). The CDR3: CASSVSRRNTGELFF. Here the CDR3 DNA reads TGCGCCAGCAGTGTATCCAGACGGAACACCGGGGAGCTGTTTTTT.

This clonotype was detected many times. This chain uses TRBV28 with TRBJ1-1, with D tentatively TRBD1 (5 bases). Germline CDR1 reads MDHEN; CDR2 reads SYDVKM. Trimming left V 4 bases short and J 7 bases short, with 13 bases between. There are 13 residues in the CDR3. The CDR3 sequence: CASSSTGRGEAFF. In DNA form, the CDR3 reads TGTGCCAGCAGTTCCACAGGTCGGGGTGAAGCTTTCTTT.